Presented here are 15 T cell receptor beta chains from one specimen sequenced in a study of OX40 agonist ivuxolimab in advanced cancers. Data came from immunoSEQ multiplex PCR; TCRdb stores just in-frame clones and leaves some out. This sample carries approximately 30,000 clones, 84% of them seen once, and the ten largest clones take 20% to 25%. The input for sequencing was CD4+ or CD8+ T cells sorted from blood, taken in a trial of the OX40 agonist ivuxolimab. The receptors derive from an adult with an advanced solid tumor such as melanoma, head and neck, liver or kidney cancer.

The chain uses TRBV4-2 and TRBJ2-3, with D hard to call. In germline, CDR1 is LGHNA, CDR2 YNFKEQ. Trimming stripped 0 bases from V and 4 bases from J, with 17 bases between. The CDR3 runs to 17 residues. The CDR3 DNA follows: TGTGCCAGCAGCCAAGAAGCTCCAACAGACTTCGCAGATACGCAGTATTTT. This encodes CASSQEAPTDFADTQYF.

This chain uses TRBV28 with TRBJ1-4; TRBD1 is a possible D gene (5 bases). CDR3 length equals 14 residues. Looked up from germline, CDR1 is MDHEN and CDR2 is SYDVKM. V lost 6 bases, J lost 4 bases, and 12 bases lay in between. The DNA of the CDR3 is TGTGCCAGCAGGGAACAGGACCTTAATGAAAAACTGTTTTTT. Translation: CASREQDLNEKLFF.

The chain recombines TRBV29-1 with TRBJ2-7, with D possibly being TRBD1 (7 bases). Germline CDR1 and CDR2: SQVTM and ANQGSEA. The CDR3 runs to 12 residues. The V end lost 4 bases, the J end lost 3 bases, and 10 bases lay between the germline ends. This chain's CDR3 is CSVARGDYEQYF. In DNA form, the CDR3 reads TGCAGCGTTGCCAGGGGGGACTACGAGCAGTACTTC.

CDR3 sequence (DNA): TGTGCCAGCAGTTTAGGAGCAGTCATGCCCCAGCATTTT. Amino acids: CASSLGAVMPQHF. The J gene is TRBJ1-5, the V gene TRBV27; D is unclear. The V gene's germline CDR1 is MNHEY and CDR2 SMNVEV (reference sequence). V lost 2 bases to trimming and J lost 9 bases, with 11 bases between them. There are 13 residues in the CDR3.

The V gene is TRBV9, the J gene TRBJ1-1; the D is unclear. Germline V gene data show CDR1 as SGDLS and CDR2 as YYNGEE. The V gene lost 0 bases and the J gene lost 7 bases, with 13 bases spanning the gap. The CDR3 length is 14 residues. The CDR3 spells CASSVAPRVNEAFF. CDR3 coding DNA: TGTGCCAGCAGCGTAGCTCCCCGGGTTAATGAAGCTTTCTTT.

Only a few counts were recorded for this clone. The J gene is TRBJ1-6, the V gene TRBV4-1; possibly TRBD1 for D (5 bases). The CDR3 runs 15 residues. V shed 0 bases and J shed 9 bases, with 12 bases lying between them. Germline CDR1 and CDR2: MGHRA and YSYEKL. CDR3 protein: CASSQEWGFGSPLHF. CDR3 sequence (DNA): TGCGCCAGCAGCCAAGAATGGGGGTTCGGTTCACCCCTCCACTTT.

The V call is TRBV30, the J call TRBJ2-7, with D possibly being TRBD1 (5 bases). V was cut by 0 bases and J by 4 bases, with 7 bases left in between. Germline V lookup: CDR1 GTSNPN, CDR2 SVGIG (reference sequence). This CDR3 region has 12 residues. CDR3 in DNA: TGTGCCTGGAGTGTATCAGGGTACGAGCAGTACTTC. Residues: CAWSVSGYEQYF.

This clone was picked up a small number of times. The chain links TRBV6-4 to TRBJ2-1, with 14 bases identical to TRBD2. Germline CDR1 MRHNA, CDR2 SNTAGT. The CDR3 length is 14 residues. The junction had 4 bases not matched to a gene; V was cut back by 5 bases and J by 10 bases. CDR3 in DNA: TGTGCCAGCAGTCCGGGACTAGCGGGAGACGAGCAGTTCTTC. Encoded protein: CASSPGLAGDEQFF.

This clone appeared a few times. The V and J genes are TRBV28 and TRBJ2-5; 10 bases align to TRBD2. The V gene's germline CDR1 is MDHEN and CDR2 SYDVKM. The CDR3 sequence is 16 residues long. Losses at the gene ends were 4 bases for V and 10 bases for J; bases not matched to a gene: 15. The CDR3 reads CASSSVKREGDEDQYF. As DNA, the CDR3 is TGTGCCAGCAGTTCCGTTAAGCGGGAGGGCGATGAGGACCAGTACTTC.

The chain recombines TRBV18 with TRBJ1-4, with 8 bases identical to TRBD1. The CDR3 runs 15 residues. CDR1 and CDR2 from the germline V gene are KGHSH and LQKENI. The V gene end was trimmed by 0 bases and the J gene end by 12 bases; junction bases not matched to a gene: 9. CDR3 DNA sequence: TGTGCCAGCTCACCACCCCAGGGGGCGCCTCCGGAACTGTTTTTT. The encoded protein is CASSPPQGAPPELFF.

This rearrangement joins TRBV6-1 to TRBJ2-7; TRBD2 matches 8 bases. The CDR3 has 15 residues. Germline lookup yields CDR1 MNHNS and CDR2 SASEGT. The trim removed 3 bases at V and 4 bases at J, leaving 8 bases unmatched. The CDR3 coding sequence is TGTGCCAGCAGTGACGGGTCGGGAGGGCCTTACGAGCAGTACTTC. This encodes CASSDGSGGPYEQYF.

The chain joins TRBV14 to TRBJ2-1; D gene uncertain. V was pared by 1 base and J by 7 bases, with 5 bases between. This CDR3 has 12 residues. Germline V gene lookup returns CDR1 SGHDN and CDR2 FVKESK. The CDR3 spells CASSQVRNEQFF. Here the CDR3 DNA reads TGTGCCAGCAGCCAAGTTAGGAATGAGCAGTTCTTC. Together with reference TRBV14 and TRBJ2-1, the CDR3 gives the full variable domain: EAGVTQFPSHSVIEKGQTVTLRCDPISGHDNLYWYRRVMGKEIKFLLHFVKESKQDESGMPNNRFLAERTGGTYSTLKVQPAELEDSGVYFCASSQVRNEQFFGPGTRLTVL.

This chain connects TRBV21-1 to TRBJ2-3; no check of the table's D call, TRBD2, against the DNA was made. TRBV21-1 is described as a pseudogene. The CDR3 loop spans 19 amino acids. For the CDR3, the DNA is TGTGCCAGCAGCAAAAGTGGGGGGATTGACAGAGCCTTCACAGATACGCAGTATTTT. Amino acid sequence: CASSKSGGIDRAFTDTQYF.

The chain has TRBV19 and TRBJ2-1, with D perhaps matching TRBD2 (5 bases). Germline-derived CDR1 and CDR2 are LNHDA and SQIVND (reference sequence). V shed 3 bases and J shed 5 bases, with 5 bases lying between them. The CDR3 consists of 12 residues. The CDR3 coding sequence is TGTGCCAGTAGTATGACTAACAATGAGCAGTTCTTC. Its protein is CASSMTNNEQFF. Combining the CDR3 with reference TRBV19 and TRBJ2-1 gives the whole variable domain DGGITQSPKYLFRKEGQNVTLSCEQNLNHDAMYWYRQDPGQGLRLIYYSQIVNDFQKGDIAEGYSVSREKKESFPLTVTSAQKNPTAFYLCASSMTNNEQFFGPGTRLTVL.

In DNA, the CDR3 is TGCGCCAGCAGCTTACATAGCGGGAGCAGTCGAGAGCAGTACTTC. It is translated as CASSLHSGSSREQYF. This chain connects TRBV5-1 to TRBJ2-5, with TRBD2 matching 9 bases. V lost 2 bases, J lost 11 bases, and 13 bases stayed unmatched. The CDR3 sequence is 15 residues long. Germline loops: CDR1 SGHRS, CDR2 YFSETQ.